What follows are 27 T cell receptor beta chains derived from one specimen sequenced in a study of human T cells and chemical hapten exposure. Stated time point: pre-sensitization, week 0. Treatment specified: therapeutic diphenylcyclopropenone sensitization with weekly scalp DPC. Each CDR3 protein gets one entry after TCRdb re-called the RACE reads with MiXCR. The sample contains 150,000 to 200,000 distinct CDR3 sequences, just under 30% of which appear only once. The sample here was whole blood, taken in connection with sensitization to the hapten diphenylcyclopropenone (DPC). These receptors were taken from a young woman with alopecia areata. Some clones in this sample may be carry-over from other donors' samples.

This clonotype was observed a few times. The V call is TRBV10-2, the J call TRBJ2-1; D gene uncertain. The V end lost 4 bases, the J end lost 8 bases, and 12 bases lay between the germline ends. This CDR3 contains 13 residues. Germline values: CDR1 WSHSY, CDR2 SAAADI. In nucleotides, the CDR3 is TGCGCCAGCAGTGGGAACAACTTGGATGAGCAGTTCTTC. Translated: CASSGNNLDEQFF.

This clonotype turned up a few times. CDR3 DNA sequence: TGCAGTGCTAGAGTCAGGGGAGAGACTGAAGCTTTCTTT. Protein product: CSARVRGETEAFF. The J gene is TRBJ1-1, the V gene TRBV20-1; D may be TRBD1 (6 bases). CDR1 is DFQATT and CDR2 is SNEGSKA in the germline V gene (reference sequence). The CDR3 is 13 residues long. V lost 1 base and J 5 bases, leaving 11 bases between the germline ends.

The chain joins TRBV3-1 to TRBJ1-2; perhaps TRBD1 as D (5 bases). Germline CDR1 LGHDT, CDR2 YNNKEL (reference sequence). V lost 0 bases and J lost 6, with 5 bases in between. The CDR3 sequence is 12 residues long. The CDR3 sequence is CASSQETDGYTF. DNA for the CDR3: TGTGCCAGCAGCCAAGAGACAGATGGCTACACCTTC.

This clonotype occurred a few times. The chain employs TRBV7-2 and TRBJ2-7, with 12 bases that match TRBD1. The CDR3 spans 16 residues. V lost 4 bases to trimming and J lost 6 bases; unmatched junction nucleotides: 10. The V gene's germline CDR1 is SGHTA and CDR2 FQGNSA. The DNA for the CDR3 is TGTGCCAGCAGCTCGCCCGCCGGGACAGGGGGCAGCGAGCAGTACTTC. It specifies CASSSPAGTGGSEQYF.

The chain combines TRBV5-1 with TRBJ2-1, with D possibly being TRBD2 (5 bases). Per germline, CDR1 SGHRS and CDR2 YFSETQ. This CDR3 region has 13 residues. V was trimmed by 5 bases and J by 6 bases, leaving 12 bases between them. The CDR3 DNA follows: TGCGCCAGCAGTCTACTAGAGGTCAATGAGCAGTTCTTC. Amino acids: CASSLLEVNEQFF.

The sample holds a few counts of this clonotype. The CDR3 spells CSVEVTTGERGYTF. Written as DNA, the CDR3 is TGCAGCGTTGAAGTAACGACAGGGGAAAGGGGCTACACCTTC. The genes are TRBV29-1 and TRBJ1-2; 8 bases map to TRBD1. The CDR3 has 14 amino acids. CDR1 is SQVTM and CDR2 is ANQGSEA in the germline V gene. Trimming cost V 1 base and J 8 bases; bases outside gene matches: 9.

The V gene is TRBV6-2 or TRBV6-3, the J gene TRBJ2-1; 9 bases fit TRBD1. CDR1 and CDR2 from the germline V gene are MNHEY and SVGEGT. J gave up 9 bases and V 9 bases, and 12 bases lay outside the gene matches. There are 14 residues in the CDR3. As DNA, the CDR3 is TGTGCCAGTCTACAGGGGGCGCATCTCAGTGAGCAGTTCTTC. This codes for CASLQGAHLSEQFF.

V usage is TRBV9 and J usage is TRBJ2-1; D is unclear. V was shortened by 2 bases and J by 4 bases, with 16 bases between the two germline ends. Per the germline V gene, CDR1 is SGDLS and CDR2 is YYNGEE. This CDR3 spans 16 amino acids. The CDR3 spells CASSVQPKDGYNEQFF. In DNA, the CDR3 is TGTGCCAGCAGCGTCCAACCCAAGGACGGGTACAATGAGCAGTTCTTC.

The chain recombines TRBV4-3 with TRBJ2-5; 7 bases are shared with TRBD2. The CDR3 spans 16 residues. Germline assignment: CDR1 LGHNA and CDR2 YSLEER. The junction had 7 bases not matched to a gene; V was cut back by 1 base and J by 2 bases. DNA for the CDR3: TGCGCCAGCAGCCAAGGCCCTAGCGGCCCTCAAGAGACCCAGTACTTC. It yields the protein CASSQGPSGPQETQYF.

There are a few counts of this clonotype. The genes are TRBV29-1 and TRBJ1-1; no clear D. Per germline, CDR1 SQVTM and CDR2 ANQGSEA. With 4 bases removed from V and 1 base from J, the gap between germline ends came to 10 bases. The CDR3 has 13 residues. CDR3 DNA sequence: TGCAGCGTTGTGGCTCAAACGAACACTGAAGCTTTCTTT. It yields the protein CSVVAQTNTEAFF.

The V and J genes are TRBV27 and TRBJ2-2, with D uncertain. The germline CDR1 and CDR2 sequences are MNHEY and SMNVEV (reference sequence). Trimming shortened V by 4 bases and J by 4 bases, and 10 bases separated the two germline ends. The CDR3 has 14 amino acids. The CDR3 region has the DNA TGTGCCAGCAGTTGGCAGGCCGCCACCGGGGAGCTGTTTTTT. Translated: CASSWQAATGELFF.

Here the CDR3 DNA reads TGTGCCAGCAGCCCCGCGGGTGTGAACGATGGCTATGGCTACACCTTC. Translating it yields CASSPAGVNDGYGYTF. The chain recombines TRBV14 with TRBJ1-2; D not certain. In germline, CDR1 is SGHDN, CDR2 FVKESK. The CDR3 is made up of 16 amino acids. Trimming pared 4 bases from V and 4 bases from J, leaving 19 bases between.

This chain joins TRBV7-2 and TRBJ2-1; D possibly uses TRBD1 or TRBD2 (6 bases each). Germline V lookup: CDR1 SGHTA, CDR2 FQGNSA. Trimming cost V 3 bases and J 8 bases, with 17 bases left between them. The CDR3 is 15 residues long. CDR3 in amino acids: CASSLPGASLDEQFF. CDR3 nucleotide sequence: TGTGCCAGCAGCTTGCCGGGGGCCTCCCTGGATGAGCAGTTCTTC.

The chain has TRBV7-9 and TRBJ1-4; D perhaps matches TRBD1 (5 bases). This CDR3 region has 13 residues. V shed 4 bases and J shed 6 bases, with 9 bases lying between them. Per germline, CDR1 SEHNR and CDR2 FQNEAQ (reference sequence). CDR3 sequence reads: CASSSRQHEKLFF. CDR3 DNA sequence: TGTGCCAGCAGCTCCAGACAGCATGAAAAACTGTTTTTT.

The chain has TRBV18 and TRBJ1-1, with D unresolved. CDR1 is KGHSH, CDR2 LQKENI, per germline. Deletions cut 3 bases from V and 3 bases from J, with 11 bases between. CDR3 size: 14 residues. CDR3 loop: CASSPEGGDTEAFF. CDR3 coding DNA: TGTGCCAGCTCACCCGAGGGTGGGGACACTGAAGCTTTCTTT. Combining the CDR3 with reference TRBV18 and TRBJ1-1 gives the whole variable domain NAGVMQNPRHLVRRRGQEARLRCSPMKGHSHVYWYRQLPEEGLKFMVYLQKENIIDESGMPKERFSAEFPKEGPSILRIQQVVRGDSAAYFCASSPEGGDTEAFFGQGTRLTVV.

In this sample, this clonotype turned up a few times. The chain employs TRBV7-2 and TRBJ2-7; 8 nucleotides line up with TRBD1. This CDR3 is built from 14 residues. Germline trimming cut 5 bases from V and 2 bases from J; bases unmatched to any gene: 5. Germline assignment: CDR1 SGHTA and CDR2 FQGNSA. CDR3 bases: TGTGCCAGCAGCCACGGACAGGGAACCTACGAGCAGTACTTC. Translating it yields CASSHGQGTYEQYF.

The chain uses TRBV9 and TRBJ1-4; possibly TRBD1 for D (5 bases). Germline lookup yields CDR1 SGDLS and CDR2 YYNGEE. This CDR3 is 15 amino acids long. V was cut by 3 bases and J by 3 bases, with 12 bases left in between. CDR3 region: CASSATGGANEKLFF. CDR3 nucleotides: TGTGCCAGCAGCGCCACAGGAGGAGCTAATGAAAAACTGTTTTTT.

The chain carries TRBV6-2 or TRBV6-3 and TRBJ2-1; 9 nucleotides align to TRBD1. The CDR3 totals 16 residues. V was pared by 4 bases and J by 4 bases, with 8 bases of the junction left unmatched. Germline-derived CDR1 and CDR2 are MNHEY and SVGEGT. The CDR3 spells CASSSLPGQGYNEQFF. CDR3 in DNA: TGTGCCAGCAGTTCACTTCCGGGACAGGGATACAATGAGCAGTTCTTC.

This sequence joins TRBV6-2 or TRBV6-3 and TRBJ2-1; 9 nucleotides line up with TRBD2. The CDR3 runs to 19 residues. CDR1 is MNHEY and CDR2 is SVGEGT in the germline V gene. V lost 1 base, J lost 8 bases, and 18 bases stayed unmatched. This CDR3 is CASSYLRPPRLAEEDEQFF. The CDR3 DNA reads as TGTGCCAGCAGTTACTTACGTCCACCTAGACTAGCGGAGGAGGATGAGCAGTTCTTC.

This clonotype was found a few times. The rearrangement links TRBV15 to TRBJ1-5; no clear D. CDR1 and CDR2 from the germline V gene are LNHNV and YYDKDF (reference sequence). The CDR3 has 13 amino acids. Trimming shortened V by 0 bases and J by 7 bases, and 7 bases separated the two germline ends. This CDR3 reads CATSRDGNQPQHF. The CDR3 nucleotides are TGTGCCACCAGCAGAGACGGGAACCAGCCCCAGCATTTT.

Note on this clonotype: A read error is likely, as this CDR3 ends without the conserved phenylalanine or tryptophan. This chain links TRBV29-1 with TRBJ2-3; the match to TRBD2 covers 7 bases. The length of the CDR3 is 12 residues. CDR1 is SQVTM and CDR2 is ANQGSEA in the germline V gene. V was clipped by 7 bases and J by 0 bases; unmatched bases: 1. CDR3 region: CSGGLSTDTQYS. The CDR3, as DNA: TGCAGCGGGGGACTAAGCACAGATACGCAGTATTCT.

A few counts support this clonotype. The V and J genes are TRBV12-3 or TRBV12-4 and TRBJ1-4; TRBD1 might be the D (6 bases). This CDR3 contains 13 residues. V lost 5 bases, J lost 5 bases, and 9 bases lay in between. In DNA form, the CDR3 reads TGTGCCAGCAGTCACACAGGGAATGAAAAACTGTTTTTT. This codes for CASSHTGNEKLFF.

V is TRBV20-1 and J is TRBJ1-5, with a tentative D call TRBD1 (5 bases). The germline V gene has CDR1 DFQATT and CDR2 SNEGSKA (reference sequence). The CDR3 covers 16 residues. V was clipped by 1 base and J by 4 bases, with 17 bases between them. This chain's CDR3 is CSARGATGTVNQPQHF. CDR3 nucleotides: TGCAGTGCTAGAGGCGCCACCGGGACCGTAAATCAGCCCCAGCATTTT.

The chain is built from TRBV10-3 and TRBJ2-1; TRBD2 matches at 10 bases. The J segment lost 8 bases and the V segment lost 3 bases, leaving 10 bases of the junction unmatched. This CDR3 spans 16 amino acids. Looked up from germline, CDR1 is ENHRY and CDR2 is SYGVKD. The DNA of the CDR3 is TGTGCCATCAGTGACAGCGGGAGGGCTCGGGGTTATGAGCAGTTCTTC. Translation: CAISDSGRARGYEQFF.

CDR3 in amino acids: CASSPGQYNTEAFF. For the CDR3, the DNA is TGCGCCAGCAGCCCTGGACAGTACAACACTGAAGCTTTCTTT. V usage is TRBV5-1 and J usage is TRBJ1-1, with D possibly matching TRBD1 (6 bases). CDR3 size: 14 residues. The ends were cut back, 4 bases at V and 2 bases at J, with 12 bases in the middle. Germline loops: CDR1 SGHRS, CDR2 YFSETQ.

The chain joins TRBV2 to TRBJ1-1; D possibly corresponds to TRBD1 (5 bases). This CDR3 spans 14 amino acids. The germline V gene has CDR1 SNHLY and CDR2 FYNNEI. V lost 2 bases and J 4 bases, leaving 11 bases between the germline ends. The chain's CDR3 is CASSEMGPGTEAFF. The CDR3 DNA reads TGTGCCAGCAGTGAAATGGGGCCGGGCACTGAAGCTTTCTTT.

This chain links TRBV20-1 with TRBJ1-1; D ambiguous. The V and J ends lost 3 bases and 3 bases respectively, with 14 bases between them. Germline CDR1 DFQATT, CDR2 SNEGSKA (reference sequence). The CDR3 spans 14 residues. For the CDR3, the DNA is TGCAGTGCTAGGGGGTGGACCCGGGACACTGAAGCTTTCTTT. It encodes CSARGWTRDTEAFF.